One and the same sample provided the 18 T cell receptor beta chains below, sequenced in a study of vaccination effects on CD4 cells after COVID-19. TCRdb's table, derived via immunoSEQ multiplex PCR, lists solely in-frame clones and lacks some. The table records over 55,000 clones, roughly 80% of them present only once. Using viral peptide pools, the ViraFEST assay grew out antigen-specific CD4+ T cells prior to sequencing. Following culture for around 10 days, CD4+ T cells were isolated. No antigens are known for them. This specimen was CD4+ T cells from PBMCs cultured with HCoV-229E spike peptides, taken before COVID-19 vaccination. Receptor source: a human donor who received a COVID-19 vaccine.

By its share, this clone is medium-sized. The chain links TRBV30 to TRBJ1-6, with no clear D. Looked up from germline, CDR1 is GTSNPN and CDR2 is SVGIG (reference sequence). V lost 0 bases to trimming and J lost 9 bases, with 12 bases between them. The CDR3 runs to 14 residues. The chain's CDR3 is CAWSVEGYSSPLHF. DNA for the CDR3: TGTGCCTGGAGTGTAGAAGGATACAGTTCACCCCTCCACTTT.

V gene TRBV7-9 combines with J gene TRBJ1-4; 8 bases agree with TRBD1. With 3 bases clipped from V and 4 bases from J, the junction kept 4 bases outside the gene matches. Looked up from germline, CDR1 is SEHNR and CDR2 is FQNEAQ (reference sequence). CDR3 length: 15 amino acids. CDR3 bases: TGTGCCAGCAGCTTCCAGGGACAGGATAATGAAAAACTGTTTTTT. Translating it yields CASSFQGQDNEKLFF.

The V call is TRBV14, the J call TRBJ2-7; the D gene is possibly TRBD1 (5 bases). In germline, CDR1 is SGHDN, CDR2 FVKESK. This CDR3 spans 15 amino acids. The V gene lost 10 bases and the J gene lost 5 bases, with 24 bases spanning the gap. The CDR3 nucleotides are TGTGCCAACTTTGGGGCCTACACCCCCCGGGACGAGCAGTACGTC. Residues: CANFGAYTPRDEQYV.

The rearrangement uses TRBV10-2 and TRBJ2-7; D tentatively fits TRBD1 or TRBD2 (5 bases each). The CDR3 is 18 amino acids. Germline V gives CDR1 WSHSY, CDR2 SAAADI. DNA for the CDR3: TGCGCCAGCAGTGAGTCGAGGGGCCGATTGCAGGGCTCCAACGAGCAGTACGTC. Translating it yields CASSESRGRLQGSNEQYV.

The chain joins TRBV4-3 to TRBJ2-7; a weak D match, TRBD1 (6 bases). CDR1 is LGHNA and CDR2 is YSLEER in the germline V gene. The CDR3 sequence is 16 residues long. Trimming cost V 2 bases and J 2 bases, with 16 bases left between them. The CDR3 DNA is TGCGCCAGCAGCCAATCCTCCCGGGACACAGCCTACGAGCAGTACGTC. This gives the protein CASSQSSRDTAYEQYV.

The chain couples TRBV5-1 to TRBJ1-6, with D perhaps TRBD1 (5 bases). The CDR3 is 16 amino acids. Germline lookup yields CDR1 SGHRS and CDR2 YFSETQ. Trimming removed 2 bases at V and 7 bases at J, with 16 bases between. The CDR3 DNA reads TGCGCCAGCAGCTTAGCAGGGTCCGGTATAAATTCACCCCTCCACTTT. It is translated as CASSLAGSGINSPLHF.

There are a few counts of this clone. This rearrangement joins TRBV4-1 to TRBJ1-4; 8 bases agree with TRBD1. Trimming at V came to 2 bases and at J to 6 bases, leaving 14 bases not matched to a gene. Germline V lookup: CDR1 MGHRA, CDR2 YSYEKL. The CDR3 consists of 18 residues. DNA for the CDR3: TGCGCCAGCAGCCAACCTGGACAGGGAAGATCATTCTATGAAAAACTGTTTTTT. Translation gives CASSQPGQGRSFYEKLFF.

This chain uses TRBV5-1 with TRBJ1-6, with 7 bases identical to TRBD1. Losses at the gene ends were 0 bases for V and 8 bases for J; bases not matched to a gene: 5. Germline CDR1 reads SGHRS; CDR2 reads YFSETQ. The CDR3 totals 15 residues. The CDR3 reads CASSLVRQGDSPLHF. The CDR3 region has the DNA TGCGCCAGCAGCTTGGTACGCCAGGGGGATTCACCCCTCCACTTT.

V gene TRBV2 combines with J gene TRBJ1-2; D is undetermined. Germline V gene sequence: CDR1 SNHLY, CDR2 FYNNEI. The length of the CDR3 is 13 residues. V was pared by 5 bases and J by 6 bases, with 13 bases between. CDR3 amino acids: CASSYTPLDGYTF. CDR3 nucleotide sequence: TGTGCCAGCAGTTATACTCCCCTCGATGGCTACACCTTC.

This chain connects TRBV10-2 to TRBJ1-3, with D unclear. This CDR3 region has 14 residues. CDR1 and CDR2 from the germline V gene are WSHSY and SAAADI. The V gene lost 3 bases and the J gene lost 4 bases, with 10 bases spanning the gap. CDR3 sequence (DNA): TGCGCCAGCAGTGACACCCGTACAGGAAACACCATATATTTT. Protein sequence: CASSDTRTGNTIYF.

The chain recombines TRBV24-1 with TRBJ2-3, with a possible D match to TRBD1 (5 bases). The germline V and J ends were trimmed by 3 bases and 7 bases, with 10 bases remaining between them. The CDR3 covers 13 residues. CDR1 and CDR2 (germline): KGHDR, SFDVKD. CDR3 bases: TGTGCCACCAGTGATCCTCAGGGTAATACGCAGTATTTT. Translating it yields CATSDPQGNTQYF.

The rearrangement uses TRBV29-1 and TRBJ1-2, with D perhaps TRBD1 (6 bases). Germline V lookup: CDR1 SQVTM, CDR2 ANQGSEA. The CDR3 length is 14 residues. V gave up 5 bases and J gave up 7 bases, with 20 bases separating them. CDR3 in DNA: TGCAGCGTTAAACGGGACAACGTAAGGTCTGGCTACACCTTC. Translating gives CSVKRDNVRSGYTF.

The chain is built from TRBV5-6 and TRBJ1-2; tentatively, D is TRBD1 (6 bases). V was pared by 2 bases and J by 2 bases, with 19 bases between. Germline V gene sequence: CDR1 SGHDT, CDR2 YYEEEE. CDR3 length: 17 residues. DNA of the CDR3: TGTGCCAGCAGCTTTCTGAGCGGGGGCTGGAACAACTATGGCTACACCTTC. As protein: CASSFLSGGWNNYGYTF.

The V gene is TRBV18, the J gene TRBJ2-7; TRBD2 agrees at 13 bases. Germline CDR1 KGHSH, CDR2 LQKENI. The ends lost 2 bases at V and 2 bases at J; junction bases unmatched: 3. This CDR3 is built from 16 residues. CDR3 protein: CASSPEGLAGTYEQYV. The CDR3 bases are TGTGCCAGCTCACCAGAGGGACTAGCGGGGACCTACGAGCAGTACGTC.

The J gene is TRBJ2-5, the V gene TRBV6-5; 10 bases are a match to TRBD2. The CDR3 totals 16 residues. Germline V gene lookup returns CDR1 MNHEY and CDR2 SVGAGI. Losses at the gene ends were 2 bases for V and 4 bases for J; bases not matched to a gene: 7. In nucleotides, the CDR3 is TGTGCCAGCAGTTACCCTCTAGCGGGGGTAGGAGAGACCCAGTACTTC. Encoded protein: CASSYPLAGVGETQYF.

V is TRBV14 and J is TRBJ1-5; D is uncertain. The germline CDR1 and CDR2 sequences are SGHDN and FVKESK. Trimming stripped 4 bases from V and 1 base from J, with 8 bases between. The CDR3 is 14 residues long. CDR3 sequence: CASSRHGSNQPQHF. DNA for the CDR3: TGTGCCAGCAGCCGACATGGCAGCAATCAGCCCCAGCATTTT. Drawing the rest from reference TRBV14 and TRBJ1-5, the complete variable domain is EAGVTQFPSHSVIEKGQTVTLRCDPISGHDNLYWYRRVMGKEIKFLLHFVKESKQDESGMPNNRFLAERTGGTYSTLKVQPAELEDSGVYFCASSRHGSNQPQHFGDGTRLSIL.

This sequence joins TRBV2 and TRBJ1-2; weak D call: TRBD1 (5 bases). CDR1 SNHLY and CDR2 FYNNEI come from the germline V gene. Trimming took off 6 bases at V and 3 bases at J, with 17 bases between the two ends. The length of the CDR3 is 15 residues. CDR3 protein: CASSVGLAQDYGYTF. CDR3 nucleotide sequence: TGTGCCAGCAGCGTCGGGTTGGCACAGGACTATGGCTACACCTTC. Complete variable domain (other parts from reference TRBV2 and TRBJ1-2): EPEVTQTPSHQVTQMGQEVILRCVPISNHLYFYWYRQILGQKVEFLVSFYNNEISEKSEIFDDQFSVERPDGSNFTLKIRSTKLEDSAMYFCASSVGLAQDYGYTFGSGTRLTVV.

The chain uses TRBV5-1 and TRBJ2-3, with D tentatively TRBD2 (6 bases). Germline lookup yields CDR1 SGHRS and CDR2 YFSETQ. Trimming shortened V by 0 bases and J by 0 bases, and 8 bases separated the two germline ends. There are 15 residues in the CDR3. The CDR3: CASSLGRGSTDTQYF. The DNA for the CDR3 is TGCGCCAGCAGCTTGGGGCGGGGTAGCACAGATACGCAGTATTTT.